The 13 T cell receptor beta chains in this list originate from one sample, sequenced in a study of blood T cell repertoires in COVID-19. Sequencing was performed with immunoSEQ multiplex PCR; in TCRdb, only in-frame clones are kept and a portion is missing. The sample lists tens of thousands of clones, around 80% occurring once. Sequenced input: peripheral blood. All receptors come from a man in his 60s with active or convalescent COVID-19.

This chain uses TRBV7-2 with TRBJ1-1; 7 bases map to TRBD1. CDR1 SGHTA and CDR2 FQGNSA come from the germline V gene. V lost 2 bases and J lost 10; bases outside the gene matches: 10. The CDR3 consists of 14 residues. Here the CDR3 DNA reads TGTGCCAGCAGCTTATACGGACAGGTCCAGGGAGCTTTCTTT. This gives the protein CASSLYGQVQGAFF.

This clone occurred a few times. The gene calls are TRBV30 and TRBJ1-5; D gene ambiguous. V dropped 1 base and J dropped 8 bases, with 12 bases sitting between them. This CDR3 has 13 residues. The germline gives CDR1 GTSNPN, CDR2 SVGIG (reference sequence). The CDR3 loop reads CAWSGQVYEPQHF. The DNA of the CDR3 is TGTGCCTGGAGTGGCCAGGTTTATGAGCCCCAGCATTTT.

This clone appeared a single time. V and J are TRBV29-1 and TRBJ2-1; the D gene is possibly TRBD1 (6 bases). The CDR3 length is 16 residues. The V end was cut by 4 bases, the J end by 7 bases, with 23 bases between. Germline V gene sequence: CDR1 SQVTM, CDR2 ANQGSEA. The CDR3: CSVGAQGQLQWNEQFF. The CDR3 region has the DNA TGCAGCGTTGGGGCACAGGGTCAATTACAGTGGAATGAGCAGTTCTTC.

Written as DNA, the CDR3 is TGTGCCAGCAGCCAACAAGGACAAACCTACAATGAGCAGTTCTTC. Amino acid sequence: CASSQQGQTYNEQFF. J is TRBJ2-1 and V is TRBV3-1 (or the pseudogene TRBV3-2), with a tentative D call TRBD1 (5 bases). The V end was cut by 2 bases, the J end by 2 bases, with 10 bases between. Germline-derived CDR1 and CDR2 are LGHDT and YNNKEL (reference sequence). The CDR3 totals 15 residues.

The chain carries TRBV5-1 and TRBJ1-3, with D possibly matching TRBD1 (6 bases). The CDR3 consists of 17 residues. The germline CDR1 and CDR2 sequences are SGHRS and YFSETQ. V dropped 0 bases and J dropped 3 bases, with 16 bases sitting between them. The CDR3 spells CASSLAPKQGYGNTIYF. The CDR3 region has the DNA TGCGCCAGCAGCTTGGCTCCTAAACAGGGTTATGGAAACACCATATATTTT.

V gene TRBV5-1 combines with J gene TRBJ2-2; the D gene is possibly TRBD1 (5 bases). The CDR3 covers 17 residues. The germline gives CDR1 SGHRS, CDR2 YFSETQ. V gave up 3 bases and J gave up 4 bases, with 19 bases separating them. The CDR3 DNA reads TGCGCCAGCAGCTCTTTCGTCACAGGTTATAGCACCGGGGAGCTGTTTTTT. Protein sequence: CASSSFVTGYSTGELFF.

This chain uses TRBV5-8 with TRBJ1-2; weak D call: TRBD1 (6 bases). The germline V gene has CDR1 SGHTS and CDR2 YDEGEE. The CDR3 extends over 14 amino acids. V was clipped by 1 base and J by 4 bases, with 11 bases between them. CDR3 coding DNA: TGTGCCAGCAGCTTGACGGACAGCCTCTATGGCTACACCTTC. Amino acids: CASSLTDSLYGYTF.

The CDR3 spells CASSPGTGMDGYTF. In DNA, the CDR3 is TGTGCCAGCAGTCCCGGGACAGGCATGGATGGCTACACCTTC. This chain connects TRBV6-4 to TRBJ1-2; TRBD1 matches 8 bases. The junction had 8 bases not matched to a gene; V was cut back by 5 bases and J by 6 bases. CDR3 length: 14 residues. The germline gives CDR1 MRHNA, CDR2 SNTAGT.

The CDR3 sequence is CATSGAANYGYTF. The CDR3 DNA is TGTGCCACCAGTGGAGCGGCTAACTATGGCTACACCTTC. The chain recombines TRBV24-1 with TRBJ1-2; no clear D gene. The germline V gene has CDR1 KGHDR and CDR2 SFDVKD. V lost 5 bases and J 0 bases, leaving 6 bases between the germline ends. This CDR3 is built from 13 residues.

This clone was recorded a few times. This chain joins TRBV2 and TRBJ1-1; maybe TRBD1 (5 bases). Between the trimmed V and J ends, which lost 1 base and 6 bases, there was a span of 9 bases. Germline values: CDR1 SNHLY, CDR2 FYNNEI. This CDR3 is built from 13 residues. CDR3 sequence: CASSEETAAEAFF. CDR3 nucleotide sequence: TGTGCCAGCAGTGAAGAGACAGCTGCTGAAGCTTTCTTT.

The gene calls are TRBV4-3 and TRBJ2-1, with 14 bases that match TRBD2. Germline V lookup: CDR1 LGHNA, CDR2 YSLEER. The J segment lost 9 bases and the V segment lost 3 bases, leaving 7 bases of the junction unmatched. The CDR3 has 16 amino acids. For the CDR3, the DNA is TGCGCCAGCAGCCATCTCGGGACTAGCGGGGGAACTGAGCAGTTCTTC. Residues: CASSHLGTSGGTEQFF.

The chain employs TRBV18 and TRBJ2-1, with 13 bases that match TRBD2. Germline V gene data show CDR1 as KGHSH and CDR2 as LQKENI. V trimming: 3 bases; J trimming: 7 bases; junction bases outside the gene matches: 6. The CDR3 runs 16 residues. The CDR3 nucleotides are TGTGCCAGCTCACCCTCACTAGCGGGGGGGACGAATGAGCAGTTCTTC. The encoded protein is CASSPSLAGGTNEQFF.

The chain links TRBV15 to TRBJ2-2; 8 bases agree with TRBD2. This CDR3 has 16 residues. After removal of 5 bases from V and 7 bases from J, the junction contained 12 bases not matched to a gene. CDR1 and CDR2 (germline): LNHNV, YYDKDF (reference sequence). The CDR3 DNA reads TGTGCCACCAGCTCCCGGGGGGGACTCCCAGGCGGGGAGCTGTTTTTT. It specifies CATSSRGGLPGGELFF.